Listed below are T cell receptor beta chains from one sample, sequenced in a study of shared clonotypes between healthy human individuals. Data came from immunoSEQ multiplex PCR; TCRdb stores just in-frame clones and leaves some out. Found here are about 800,000 clones, around 96% of them singletons; the top ten hold approximately 0.2%. The sample was naive CD8+ T cells sorted from blood. The receptors here all came from a man aged 25 to 40 in good health. The CDR3 runs from the conserved cysteine through the conserved F or W. The D gene is left open where the match is weak. The size field is filled for only some rows; it gives once, few, many or a size class.

size | J | D | V | DNA | CDR3
NA | TRBJ1-1 | NA | TRBV11-1 | TGTGCCAGCAGCTCCTCCTTTGGAATGAACACTGAAGCTTTCTTT | CASSSSFGMNTEAFF
NA | TRBJ2-5 | NA | TRBV7-9 | TGTGCCAGCAGCTGGATCCCCCCCGCAGAGACCCAGTACTTC | CASSWIPPAETQYF
NA | TRBJ2-1 | TRBD2 | TRBV25-1 | TGTGCCAGCAGCGTACTAGCGGGAATCTACAATGAGCAGTTCTTC | CASSVLAGIYNEQFF
few | TRBJ2-7 | NA | TRBV5-1 | TGCGCCAGCAGCTCGGATCAGAAGCAGTACTTC | CASSSDQKQYF
once | TRBJ1-2 | NA | TRBV7-2 | TGTGCCAGCACTAACGGGGCAGCCGTCTCTGGCTACACCTTC | CASTNGAAVSGYTF
NA | TRBJ1-2 | NA | TRBV29-1 | TGCAGCGTTGATGGGGGCGACTATGGCTACACCTTC | CSVDGGDYGYTF
NA | TRBJ2-7 | NA | TRBV27 | TGTGCCAGCAGTTTATCGGACGGGAGCTACTACGAGCAGTACTTC | CASSLSDGSYYEQYF
NA | TRBJ2-7 | NA | TRBV11-2 | TGTGCCAGCAGCTCGGTTCACTACGAGCAGTACTTC | CASSSVHYEQYF
NA | TRBJ2-1 | NA | TRBV7-9 | TGTGCCAGCAGCTCCGCCGGGACGGTCTCCTACAATGAGCAGTTCTTC | CASSSAGTVSYNEQFF
NA | TRBJ2-7 | NA | TRBV2 | TGTGCCGGCAGACGGCGAACCTACGAGCAGTACTTC | CAGRRRTYEQYF
NA | TRBJ2-3 | NA | TRBV27 | TGTGCCAGCAGTGCCCGACAGAAGAGCACAGATACGCAGTATTTT | CASSARQKSTDTQYF
NA | TRBJ2-1 | TRBD2 | TRBV27 | TGTGCCAGCGGATCCGGGACTAGCACCTACAATGAGCAGTTCTTC | CASGSGTSTYNEQFF
NA | TRBJ2-1 | TRBD2 | TRBV5-6 | TGTGCCAGCCGCTGGGGGGGATCCTACAATGAGCAGTTCTTC | CASRWGGSYNEQFF
NA | TRBJ2-1 | NA | TRBV7-8 | TGTGCCAGCAGCTTAGGAGTTCCAGTTGAGCAGTTCTTC | CASSLGVPVEQFF
NA | TRBJ1-2 | NA | TRBV7-9 | TGTGCCAGCAGCTTCCCATTACAAGCTAACTATGGCTACACCTTC | CASSFPLQANYGYTF
NA | TRBJ2-7 | NA | TRBV5-5 | TGTGCCAGCAGCTTGGTTTTCGCGGTGGACCCGAGCTCCTACGAGCAGTACTTC | CASSLVFAVDPSSYEQYF
NA | TRBJ2-7 | TRBD2 | TRBV5-1 | TGCGCCAGCAGCGGCGGCGGGGGGCGCTCCTACGAGCAGTACTTC | CASSGGGGRSYEQYF
NA | TRBJ2-3 | NA | TRBV2 | TGTGCCAGCGTAGAGTCCGATACGCAGTATTTT | CASVESDTQYF
NA | TRBJ2-3 | TRBD2 | TRBV27 | TGTGCCAGCAGTTTGGGTGGGAGGGGCACAGATACGCAGTATTTT | CASSLGGRGTDTQYF
NA | TRBJ2-7 | NA | TRBV7-2 | TGTGCCAGCAGCTTATGGTTGGACAGCTCCTACGAGCAGTACTTC | CASSLWLDSSYEQYF
once | TRBJ2-3 | NA | TRBV7-9 | TGTGCCAGCGAGTACGATCGCACAGATACGCAGTATTTT | CASEYDRTDTQYF
NA | TRBJ2-7 | NA | TRBV9 | TGTGCCAGCAGCGTAGGGCTAGTTCATCAATACGAGCAGTACTTC | CASSVGLVHQYEQYF
NA | TRBJ2-7 | TRBD2 | TRBV7-3 | TGTGCCAGCAGCTTAGCGGGAGGTTCCTACGAGCAGTACTTC | CASSLAGGSYEQYF
NA | TRBJ2-6 | NA | TRBV9 | TGTGCCAGCATGCAAAGTAGGGCCAACGTCCTGACTTTC | CASMQSRANVLTF
NA | TRBJ1-4 | TRBD1 | TRBV27 | TGTGCCAGCAGCAGATATCAGGGGGTTGCAACTAATGAAAAACTGTTTTTT | CASSRYQGVATNEKLFF
NA | TRBJ1-2 | NA | TRBV15 | TGTGCCACCAGCAGAGATCGGGGCGGCAACTATGGCTACACCTTC | CATSRDRGGNYGYTF
NA | TRBJ2-1 | TRBD2 | TRBV29-1 | TGCAGCGTTGAAATATATACTAGCGGGAGTTACAATGAGCAGTTCTTC | CSVEIYTSGSYNEQFF
NA | TRBJ2-7 | NA | TRBV2 | TGTGCCAGCAGTGAAGGTCCCGGGGAAGCCTACGAGCAGTACTTC | CASSEGPGEAYEQYF
NA | TRBJ1-1 | NA | TRBV15 | TGTGCCACCAGCCGACAAGGGGCTATGAACACTGAAGCTTTCTTT | CATSRQGAMNTEAFF
once | TRBJ2-7 | TRBD2 | TRBV7-9 | TGTGCCAGCAGCTTAGCGGCGGGAGGATTGTACGAGCAGTACTTC | CASSLAAGGLYEQYF
NA | TRBJ2-3 | TRBD2 | TRBV4-2 | TGTGCCAGCAGCCAATCGGGGACTAGCGGGAGGACAGATACGCAGTATTTT | CASSQSGTSGRTDTQYF
few | TRBJ2-1 | NA | TRBV9 | TGTGCCAGCAGCGTACCAGGGGGGAATGAGCAGTTCTTC | CASSVPGGNEQFF
NA | TRBJ2-5 | NA | TRBV7-9 | TGTGCCAGCAGCTTACCCAAGGGAAGCGCGTACCAAGAGACCCAGTACTTC | CASSLPKGSAYQETQYF
NA | TRBJ1-4 | TRBD1 | TRBV4-1 | TGCGCCAGCAGCCTAACACAACAGGGGGAAAAACTGTTTTTT | CASSLTQQGEKLFF
NA | TRBJ1-2 | NA | TRBV2 | TGTGCCAGCATGGGCAGGAGGACCTATGGCTACACCTTC | CASMGRRTYGYTF
NA | TRBJ2-2 | NA | TRBV12-5 | TGTGCTAGTGGTATCGGAACCGGGGAGCTGTTTTTT | CASGIGTGELFF
NA | TRBJ2-7 | NA | TRBV27 | TGTGCCAGCAGTTTGGCCGGTCGGGAGCAGTACTTC | CASSLAGREQYF
NA | TRBJ2-5 | TRBD2 | TRBV5-5 | TGTGCCAGCAGCCCCTGGGCGGGGGTGGAGACCCAGTACTTC | CASSPWAGVETQYF